A selection of T cell receptor beta chains follows, all from one sample in a study of T cells in tuberculosis. Sequenced by immunoSEQ multiplex PCR; TCRdb stores in-frame clones only, minus some. The sample has tens of thousands of clones; roughly nine tenths are singletons. The sample taken for sequencing was PBMCs. These receptors all stem from a donor aged 10-29 years with latent tuberculosis or without tuberculosis infection. Some clones in this sample may be carry-over from other donors' samples. The CDR3 runs from the conserved cysteine through the conserved F or W. Fields, in order: V gene, D gene, J gene, clone size, CDR3 length, CDR3 protein, CDR3 DNA. D genes are given only for firm matches. The size field is filled for only some rows; it gives once, few, many or a size class.

TRBV7-9	-	TRBJ1-3	-	17	CASSLTGTDPSGNTIYF	TGTGCCAGCAGCTTAACTGGGACTGACCCCTCTGGAAACACCATATATTTT
TRBV7-9	-	TRBJ1-1	-	14	CASSILQGVTEAFF	TGTGCCAGCAGCATACTACAGGGAGTGACTGAAGCTTTCTTT
TRBV7-3	-	TRBJ2-6	-	15	CASSLRSSGANVLTF	TGTGCCAGCAGCTTAAGGAGCTCTGGGGCCAACGTCCTGACTTTC
TRBV6-4	-	TRBJ1-2	-	14	CASSPGGTVTGYTF	TGTGCCAGCAGTCCTGGGGGGACGGTCACCGGCTACACCTTC
TRBV2	-	TRBJ1-1	once	12	CASSVAGTEAFF	TGTGCCAGCAGTGTAGCCGGCACTGAAGCTTTCTTT
TRBV7-3	TRBD2	TRBJ2-1	-	17	CASSLRAWSGRNNEQFF	TGTGCCAGCAGCTTAAGGGCATGGAGCGGGAGGAACAATGAGCAGTTCTTC
TRBV7-9	-	TRBJ2-7	-	13	CASQPTRAYEQYF	TGTGCCAGTCAGCCCACCAGGGCATACGAGCAGTACTTC
TRBV30	-	TRBJ1-1	-	13	CAWSVIRGTEAFF	TGTGCCTGGAGTGTCATTAGGGGCACTGAAGCTTTCTTT
TRBV7-7	-	TRBJ1-3	-	18	CASSLGGYGTIGENTIYF	TGTGCCAGCAGCTTAGGGGGCTACGGGACTATCGGCGAAAACACCATATATTTT
TRBV5-1	TRBD1	TRBJ2-7	-	14	CASSSNRGRDEQYF	TGCGCCAGCAGCTCAAACAGGGGGCGGGATGAGCAGTACTTC
TRBV30	-	TRBJ2-4	-	13	CAWGQGRENIQYF	TGTGCCTGGGGGCAGGGGAGGGAAAACATTCAGTACTTC
TRBV6-1	-	TRBJ1-6	-	13	CASSEVGESPLHF	TGTGCCAGCAGTGAAGTTGGAGAATCACCCCTCCACTTT
TRBV11-3	TRBD2	TRBJ2-7	-	12	CASSRGGSEQYF	TGTGCCAGCAGCCGGGGGGGTAGCGAGCAGTACTTC
TRBV10-2	-	TRBJ2-7	-	13	CASSEQSRGEQYF	TGCGCCAGCAGTGAACAGTCCAGGGGCGAGCAGTACTTC
TRBV4-1	-	TRBJ2-7	-	16	CASSPTRILDSYEQYF	TGCGCCAGCAGCCCAACTAGGATCCTGGACTCCTACGAGCAGTACTTC
TRBV29-1	-	TRBJ2-2	-	16	CSVEFPVRDHTGELFF	TGCAGCGTTGAGTTTCCGGTCAGGGATCACACCGGGGAGCTGTTTTTT
TRBV10-2	TRBD1	TRBJ1-2	once	15	CASSSRQGARVGYTF	TGCGCCAGCAGTTCGAGACAGGGGGCGCGGGTTGGCTACACCTTC
TRBV6-5	-	TRBJ2-7	once	13	CASRNFGGYEQYF	TGTGCCAGCAGAAACTTCGGGGGTTACGAGCAGTACTTC
TRBV19	TRBD2	TRBJ2-3	-	13	CATAGGPTDTQYF	TGTGCCACCGCGGGGGGGCCCACAGATACGCAGTATTTT
TRBV5-4	TRBD1	TRBJ2-7	once	15	CASSLQDRGPYEQYF	TGTGCCAGCAGCCTCCAGGACAGGGGCCCCTACGAGCAGTACTTC
TRBV30	TRBD1	TRBJ1-2	-	17	CAWSSDRGGPLGYGYTF	TGTGCCTGGAGTTCGGACAGGGGGGGACCGCTCGGCTATGGCTACACCTTC
TRBV25-1	-	TRBJ2-1	-	18	CASSESLGIMTPFNEQFF	TGTGCCAGCAGTGAATCTCTAGGTATAATGACTCCGTTCAATGAGCAGTTCTTC
TRBV21-1	-	TRBJ1-1	-	12	CASSKGQIEAFF	TGTGCCAGCAGCAAAGGACAGATTGAAGCTTTCTTT
TRBV6-5	TRBD1	TRBJ1-2	-	14	CASNRFGQAYGYTF	TGTGCCAGCAACAGATTCGGACAGGCCTATGGCTACACCTTC
TRBV7-2	TRBD2	TRBJ2-7	-	16	CASSLTTGPSGNEQYF	TGTGCCAGCAGCTTAACCACGGGACCTAGCGGGAACGAGCAGTACTTC
TRBV6-1	TRBD1	TRBJ1-1	-	14	CASSGIRGDTEAFF	TGTGCCAGCAGTGGAATCAGGGGGGACACTGAAGCTTTCTTT
TRBV7-9	TRBD1	TRBJ1-1	-	16	CASSLDRGVSNTEAFF	TGTGCCAGCAGCTTGGACAGGGGGGTCTCTAACACTGAAGCTTTCTTT
TRBV27	TRBD1	TRBJ2-3	-	16	CASSLNGRTGIDTQYF	TGTGCCAGCAGTTTAAATGGTCGGACAGGGATCGATACGCAGTATTTT
TRBV30	-	TRBJ1-1	once	14	CAWRLDSKNTEAFF	TGTGCCTGGAGACTCGACAGCAAGAACACTGAAGCTTTCTTT
TRBV27	TRBD1	TRBJ1-6	-	16	CASSLIGTGGYSPLHF	TGTGCCAGCAGTTTAATCGGCACAGGGGGATATTCACCCCTCCACTTT
TRBV28	TRBD2	TRBJ2-1	-	16	CASSSAGLAAPNEQFF	TGTGCCAGCAGTTCAGCGGGACTAGCGGCCCCGAATGAGCAGTTCTTC
TRBV12-5	TRBD1	TRBJ1-6	-	15	CASGLLQGASSPLHF	TGTGCTAGTGGTTTGCTACAGGGGGCAAGTTCACCCCTCCACTTT
TRBV19	TRBD1	TRBJ1-2	-	14	CASSPGQAGYGYTF	TGTGCCAGTAGCCCGGGACAGGCCGGATATGGCTACACCTTC
TRBV7-9	-	TRBJ2-2	-	17	CASSLRGGAEGDGELFF	TGTGCCAGCAGCTTGCGTGGTGGGGCAGAAGGCGACGGGGAGCTGTTTTTT
TRBV28	TRBD2	TRBJ2-1	-	13	CATLAGASNEQFF	TGTGCCACGCTGGCGGGAGCATCTAATGAGCAGTTCTTC
TRBV19	-	TRBJ2-7	-	13	CASSIGRAYEQYF	TGTGCCAGTAGTATAGGCCGAGCCTACGAGCAGTACTTC
TRBV6-5	TRBD1	TRBJ1-2	-	14	CASSPGTGGYGYTF	TGTGCCAGCAGCCCCGGCACAGGGGGGTATGGCTACACCTTC
TRBV7-9	-	TRBJ1-2	-	15	CASSSNHGGGYGYTF	TGTGCCAGCAGCTCCAATCACGGCGGTGGCTATGGCTACACCTTC
TRBV5-1	TRBD1	TRBJ2-7	-	15	CASSNWTGGRYEQYF	TGCGCCAGCAGCAACTGGACAGGGGGCCGCTACGAGCAGTACTTC
TRBV6-5	TRBD2	TRBJ2-3	-	15	CASSWTSGSTDTQYF	TGTGCCAGCAGTTGGACTAGCGGAAGCACAGATACGCAGTATTTT
TRBV19	TRBD1	TRBJ1-2	-	15	CASSSPGQGAFGYTF	TGTGCCAGTAGTTCACCGGGACAGGGGGCTTTCGGCTACACCTTC
TRBV19	TRBD1	TRBJ2-1	-	14	CASRDRVSWNEQFF	TGTGCCAGTAGGGACAGGGTATCTTGGAATGAGCAGTTCTTC
TRBV7-2	TRBD2	TRBJ2-7	-	15	CASSLAGTSGYEQYF	TGTGCCAGCAGCTTAGCGGGGACTAGCGGGTACGAGCAGTACTTC
TRBV30	-	TRBJ1-5	-	14	CAWSDRTPNQPQHF	TGTGCCTGGAGTGACAGGACCCCCAATCAGCCCCAGCATTTT
TRBV25-1	TRBD1	TRBJ1-1	-	14	CASSNRGEGAEAFF	TGTGCCAGCAGCAACAGGGGGGAAGGCGCTGAAGCTTTCTTT
TRBV18	-	TRBJ2-7	-	17	CASSPPNRPQAGYEQYF	TGTGCCAGCTCACCACCGAACCGGCCACAGGCAGGCTACGAGCAGTACTTC
TRBV2	-	TRBJ2-3	-	14	CASTPKLRTDTQYF	TGTGCCAGCACCCCTAAGCTCCGCACAGATACGCAGTATTTT
TRBV7-9	TRBD1	TRBJ1-4	once	14	CASRPWTGYEKLFF	TGTGCCAGCAGACCATGGACAGGGTATGAAAAACTGTTTTTT
TRBV7-9	TRBD2	TRBJ2-1	few	15	CASSPLSGSDNEQFF	TGTGCCAGCAGCCCTCTTAGCGGGAGTGACAATGAGCAGTTCTTC
TRBV19	-	TRBJ1-1	-	13	CASIDGRYTEAFF	TGTGCCAGTATCGACGGGAGATACACTGAAGCTTTCTTT
TRBV29-1	TRBD2	TRBJ2-7	once	13	CSVVSSGKGEQYF	TGCAGCGTTGTTTCTAGCGGGAAGGGGGAGCAGTACTTC
TRBV27	TRBD1	TRBJ1-3	-	19	CASSLSPASPGGAGNTIYF	TGTGCCAGCAGTTTATCACCAGCGTCGCCAGGGGGCGCCGGAAACACCATATATTTT
TRBV5-4	-	TRBJ2-2	-	15	CASSNYRVGTGELFF	TGTGCCAGCAGCAATTACAGGGTTGGCACCGGGGAGCTGTTTTTT
TRBV12-5	TRBD1	TRBJ1-1	-	17	CASGLATGTGLNTEAFF	TGTGCTAGTGGTTTGGCCACCGGGACAGGGCTAAACACTGAAGCTTTCTTT
TRBV15	-	TRBJ2-2	once	14	CATSSRWGAGELFF	TGTGCCACCAGCAGTCGGTGGGGGGCCGGGGAGCTGTTTTTT
TRBV14	-	TRBJ2-7	-	11	CASSQSSIEYF	TGTGCCAGCAGCCAGTCGTCTATCGAGTACTTC
TRBV11-2	-	TRBJ2-3	-	17	CASSSPRRGAKSDTQYF	TGTGCCAGCAGCTCCCCTCGTCGGGGGGCCAAATCGGATACGCAGTATTTT
TRBV18	-	TRBJ1-3	-	14	CASSPQASGNTIYF	TGTGCCAGCTCACCTCAGGCCTCTGGAAACACCATATATTTT